This T cell receptor (beta chain) is from a study of cytomegalovirus exposure and HLA in healthy donors. Study as a whole: A prior analysis found 117 million unique TCR beta sequences from 170 million or so T cells.

Study findings and constraints: Sequencing likely produced, as an artifact, a cluster of highly shared sequence variants. In a later analysis, at a false discovery rate of 0.05, fewer than 20,000 TCR beta sequences matched HLA alleles.

The PCR ran on 60 Vbeta and 13 Jbeta primers. This table comes from immunoSEQ multiplex PCR, and its TCRdb copy is limited to in-frame clones, with some not included. The repertoire includes about 160,000 clones, roughly 79% of them detected once, and about 2.9% sits in the top ten. Concerning this clone: Its antigen remains unidentified.

The CDR3 is 18 residues long. Trimming removed 2 bases at V and 5 bases at J, with 23 bases between. From germline, CDR1 is MNHEY and CDR2 SMNVEV (reference sequence). The chain employs TRBV27 and TRBJ2-3; D perhaps matches TRBD2 (5 bases). The TCR sequence derives from a woman aged 45 to 65 in good health and CMV-seropositive. Sequencing was carried out using PBMCs. CDR3 nucleotides: TGTGCCAGCAGTTTAAAGGGCCGGACTTGGGAAAATTTAGATACGCAGTATTTT. Its translation: CASSLKGRTWENLDTQYF.